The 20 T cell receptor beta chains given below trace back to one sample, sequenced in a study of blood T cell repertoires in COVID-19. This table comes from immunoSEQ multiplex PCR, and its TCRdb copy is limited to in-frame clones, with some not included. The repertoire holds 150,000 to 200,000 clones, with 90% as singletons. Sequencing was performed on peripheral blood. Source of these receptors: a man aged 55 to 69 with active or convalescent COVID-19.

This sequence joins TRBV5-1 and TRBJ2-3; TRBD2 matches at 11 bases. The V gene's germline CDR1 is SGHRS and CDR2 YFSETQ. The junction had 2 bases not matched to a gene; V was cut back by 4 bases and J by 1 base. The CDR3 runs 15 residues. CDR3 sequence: CASSVGLAGTDTQYF. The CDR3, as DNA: TGCGCCAGCAGCGTGGGACTAGCGGGCACAGATACGCAGTATTTT. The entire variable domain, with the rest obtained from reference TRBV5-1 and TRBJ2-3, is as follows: KAGVTQTPRYLIKTRGQQVTLSCSPISGHRSVSWYQQTPGQGLQFLFEYFSETQRNKGNFPGRFSGRQFSNSRSEMNVSTLELGDSALYLCASSVGLAGTDTQYFGPGTRLTVL.

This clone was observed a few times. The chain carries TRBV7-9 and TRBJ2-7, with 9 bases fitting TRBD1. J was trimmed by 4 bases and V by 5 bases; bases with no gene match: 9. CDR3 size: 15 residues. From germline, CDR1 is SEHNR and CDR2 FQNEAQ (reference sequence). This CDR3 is CASSKTTGGFYEQYF. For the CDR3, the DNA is TGTGCCAGCAGCAAGACGACAGGGGGTTTTTACGAGCAGTACTTC. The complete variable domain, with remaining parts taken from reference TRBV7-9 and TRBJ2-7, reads DTGVSQNPRHKITKRGQNVTFRCDPISEHNRLYWYRQTLGQGPEFLTYFQNEAQLEKSRLLSDRFSAERPKGSFSTLEIQRTEQGDSAMYLCASSKTTGGFYEQYFGPGTRLTVT.

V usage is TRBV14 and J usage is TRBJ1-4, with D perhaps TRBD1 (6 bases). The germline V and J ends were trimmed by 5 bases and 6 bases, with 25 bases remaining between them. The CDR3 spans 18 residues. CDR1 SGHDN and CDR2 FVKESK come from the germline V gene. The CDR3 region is CASSKHTIPGAGDEKLFF. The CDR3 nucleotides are TGTGCCAGCAGCAAACATACTATACCAGGGGCAGGGGATGAAAAACTGTTTTTT.

DNA for the CDR3: TGTGCCATCAGTGAACTAACGGGAGTAGGAAATGAGCAGTTCTTC. This gives the protein CAISELTGVGNEQFF. The rearrangement joins TRBV10-3 to TRBJ2-1; D possibly corresponds to TRBD2 (6 bases). V shed 3 bases and J shed 7 bases, with 16 bases lying between them. Looked up from germline, CDR1 is ENHRY and CDR2 is SYGVKD. The CDR3 sequence is 15 residues long.

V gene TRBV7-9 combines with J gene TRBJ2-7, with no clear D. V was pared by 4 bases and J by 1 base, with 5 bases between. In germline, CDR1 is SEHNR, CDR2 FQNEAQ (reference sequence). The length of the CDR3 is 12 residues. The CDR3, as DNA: TGTGCCAGCAGCTCCTTATCCTACGAGCAGTACTTC. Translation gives CASSSLSYEQYF. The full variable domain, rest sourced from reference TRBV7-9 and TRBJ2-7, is DTGVSQNPRHKITKRGQNVTFRCDPISEHNRLYWYRQTLGQGPEFLTYFQNEAQLEKSRLLSDRFSAERPKGSFSTLEIQRTEQGDSAMYLCASSSLSYEQYFGPGTRLTVT.

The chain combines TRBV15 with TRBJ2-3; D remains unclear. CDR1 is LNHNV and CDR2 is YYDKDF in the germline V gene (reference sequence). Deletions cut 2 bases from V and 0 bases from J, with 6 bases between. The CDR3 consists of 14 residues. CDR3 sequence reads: CATSRLESTDTQYF. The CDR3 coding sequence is TGTGCCACCAGCAGATTGGAGAGCACAGATACGCAGTATTTT.

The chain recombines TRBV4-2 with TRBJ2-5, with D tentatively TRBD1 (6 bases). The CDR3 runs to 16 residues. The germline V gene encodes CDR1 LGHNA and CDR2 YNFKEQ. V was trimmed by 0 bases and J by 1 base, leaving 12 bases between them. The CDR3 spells CASSQDGTPPQETQYF. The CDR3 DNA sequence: TGTGCCAGCAGCCAAGATGGGACACCCCCCCAAGAGACCCAGTACTTC.

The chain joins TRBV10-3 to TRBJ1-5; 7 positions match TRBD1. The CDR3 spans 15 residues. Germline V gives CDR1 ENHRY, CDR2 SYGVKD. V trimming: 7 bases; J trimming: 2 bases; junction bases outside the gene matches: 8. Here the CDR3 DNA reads TGTGCCATCACCCCAACAGGGGAGGGCAATCAGCCCCAGCATTTT. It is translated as CAITPTGEGNQPQHF.

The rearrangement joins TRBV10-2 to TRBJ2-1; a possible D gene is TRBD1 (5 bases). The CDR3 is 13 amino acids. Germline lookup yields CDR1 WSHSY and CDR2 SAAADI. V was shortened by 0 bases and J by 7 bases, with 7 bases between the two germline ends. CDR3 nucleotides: TGCGCCAGCAGTGAGTCTTCAGGGAATGAGCAGTTCTTC. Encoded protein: CASSESSGNEQFF.

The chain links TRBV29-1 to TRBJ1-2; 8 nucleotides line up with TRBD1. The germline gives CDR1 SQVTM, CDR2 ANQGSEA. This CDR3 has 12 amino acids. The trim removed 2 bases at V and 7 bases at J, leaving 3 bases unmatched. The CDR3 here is CSVEQGAGGYTF. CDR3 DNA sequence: TGCAGCGTTGAACAGGGGGCGGGTGGCTACACCTTC.

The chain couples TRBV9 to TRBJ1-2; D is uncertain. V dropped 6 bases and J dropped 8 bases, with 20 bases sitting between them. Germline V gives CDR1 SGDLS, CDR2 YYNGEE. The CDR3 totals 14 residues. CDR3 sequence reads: CASTLSTGSQGYTF. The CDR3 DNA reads TGTGCCAGCACCCTTTCTACGGGAAGCCAGGGCTACACCTTC.

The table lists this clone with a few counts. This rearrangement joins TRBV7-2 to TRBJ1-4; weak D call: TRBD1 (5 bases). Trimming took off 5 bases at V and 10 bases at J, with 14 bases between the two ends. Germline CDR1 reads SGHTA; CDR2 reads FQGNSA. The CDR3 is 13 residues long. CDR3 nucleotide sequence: TGTGCCAGCAGCCCCGACGGGGGGGGAAAACTGTTTTTT. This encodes CASSPDGGGKLFF.

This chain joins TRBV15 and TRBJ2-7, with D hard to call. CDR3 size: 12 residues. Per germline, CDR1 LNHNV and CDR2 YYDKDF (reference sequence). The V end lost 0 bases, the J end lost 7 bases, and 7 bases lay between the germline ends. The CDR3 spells CATSRDTAEQYF. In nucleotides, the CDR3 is TGTGCCACCAGCAGAGATACTGCTGAGCAGTACTTC.

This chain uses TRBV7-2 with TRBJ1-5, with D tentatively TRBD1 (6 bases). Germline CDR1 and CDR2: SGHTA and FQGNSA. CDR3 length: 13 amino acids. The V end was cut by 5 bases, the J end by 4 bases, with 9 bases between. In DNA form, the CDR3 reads TGTGCCAGCAGCCGGACAGCAAATCAGCCCCAGCATTTT. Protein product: CASSRTANQPQHF.

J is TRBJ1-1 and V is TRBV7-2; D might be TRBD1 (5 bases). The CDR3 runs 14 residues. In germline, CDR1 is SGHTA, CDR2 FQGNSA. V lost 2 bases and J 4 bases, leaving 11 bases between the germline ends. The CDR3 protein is CASSLNGGATEAFF. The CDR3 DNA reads TGTGCCAGCAGCTTAAACGGTGGGGCCACTGAAGCTTTCTTT.

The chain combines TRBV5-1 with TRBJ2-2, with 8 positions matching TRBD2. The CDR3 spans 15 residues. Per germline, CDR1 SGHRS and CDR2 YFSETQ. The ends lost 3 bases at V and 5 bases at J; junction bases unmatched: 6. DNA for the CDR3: TGCGCCAGCAGCTCGAATAGCGGGGTGACCGGGGAGCTGTTTTTT. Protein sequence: CASSSNSGVTGELFF. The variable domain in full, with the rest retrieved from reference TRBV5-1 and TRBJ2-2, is KAGVTQTPRYLIKTRGQQVTLSCSPISGHRSVSWYQQTPGQGLQFLFEYFSETQRNKGNFPGRFSGRQFSNSRSEMNVSTLELGDSALYLCASSSNSGVTGELFFGEGSRLTVL.

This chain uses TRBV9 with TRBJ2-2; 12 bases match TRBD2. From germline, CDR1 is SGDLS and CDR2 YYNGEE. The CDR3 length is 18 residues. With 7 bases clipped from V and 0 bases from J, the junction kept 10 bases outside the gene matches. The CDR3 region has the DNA TGTGCCAGCGGAGTCCGACTAGCGGGAGTCACGAACACCGGGGAGCTGTTTTTT. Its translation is CASGVRLAGVTNTGELFF.

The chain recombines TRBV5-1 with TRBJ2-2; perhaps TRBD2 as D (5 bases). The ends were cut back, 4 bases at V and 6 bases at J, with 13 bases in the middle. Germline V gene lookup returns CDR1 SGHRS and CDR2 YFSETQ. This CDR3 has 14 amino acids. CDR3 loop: CASSDQGRPGELFF. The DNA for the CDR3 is TGCGCCAGCAGCGATCAAGGGAGACCCGGGGAGCTGTTTTTT. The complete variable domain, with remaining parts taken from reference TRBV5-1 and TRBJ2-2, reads KAGVTQTPRYLIKTRGQQVTLSCSPISGHRSVSWYQQTPGQGLQFLFEYFSETQRNKGNFPGRFSGRQFSNSRSEMNVSTLELGDSALYLCASSDQGRPGELFFGEGSRLTVL.

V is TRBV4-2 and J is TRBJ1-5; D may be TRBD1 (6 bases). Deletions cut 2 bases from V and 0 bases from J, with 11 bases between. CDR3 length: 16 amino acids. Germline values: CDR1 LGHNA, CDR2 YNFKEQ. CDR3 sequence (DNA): TGTGCCAGCAGCCAAAACAGGGTGAATAGCAATCAGCCCCAGCATTTT. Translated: CASSQNRVNSNQPQHF.

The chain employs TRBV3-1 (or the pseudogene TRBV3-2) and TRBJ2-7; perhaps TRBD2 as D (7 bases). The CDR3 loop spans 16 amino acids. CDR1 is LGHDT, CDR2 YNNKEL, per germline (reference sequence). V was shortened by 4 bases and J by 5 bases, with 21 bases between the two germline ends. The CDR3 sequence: CASSRLGGRGVHEQYF. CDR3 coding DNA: TGTGCCAGCAGCCGTTTAGGGGGACGGGGGGTCCACGAGCAGTACTTC.